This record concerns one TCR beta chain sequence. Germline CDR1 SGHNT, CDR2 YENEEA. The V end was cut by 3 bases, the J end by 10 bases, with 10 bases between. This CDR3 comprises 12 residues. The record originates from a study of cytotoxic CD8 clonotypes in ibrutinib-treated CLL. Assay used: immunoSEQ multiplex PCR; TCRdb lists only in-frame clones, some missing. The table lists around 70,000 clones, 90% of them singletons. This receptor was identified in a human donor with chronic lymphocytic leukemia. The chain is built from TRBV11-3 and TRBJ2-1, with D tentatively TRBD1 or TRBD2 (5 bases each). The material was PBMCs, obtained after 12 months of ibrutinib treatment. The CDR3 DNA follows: TGTGCCAGCAGCTTGGGGGACGGGGAGCAGTTCTTC. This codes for CASSLGDGEQFF.